Below are 29 T cell receptor beta chains sequenced from a single sample in a study of T cell clones after liver transplantation. Profiling relied on immunoSEQ multiplex PCR, and the TCRdb table lists in-frame clones only, not all of them. The sample includes about 72,000 clones, roughly nine tenths seen only once; the top ten take 2.7%. The input for sequencing was CD4+ T cells from blood, taken before liver transplant. Every receptor here comes from a human donor who received a liver transplant.

The chain joins TRBV5-5 to TRBJ1-5; D gene ambiguous. V was trimmed by 2 bases and J by 4 bases, leaving 7 bases between them. There are 13 residues in the CDR3. CDR1 SGHKS and CDR2 YYEKEE come from the germline V gene (reference sequence). In DNA, the CDR3 is TGTGCCAGCAGCTTAATTTTGAATCAGCCCCAGCATTTT. The encoded protein is CASSLILNQPQHF.

The chain employs TRBV5-1 and TRBJ2-3; 8 bases line up with TRBD1. Trimming removed 4 bases from V and 1 base from J; junction bases left unmatched: 2. The germline gives CDR1 SGHRS, CDR2 YFSETQ. This CDR3 has 14 amino acids. CDR3 loop: CASSPGQGTDTQYF. In DNA, the CDR3 is TGCGCCAGCAGCCCGGGACAGGGCACAGATACGCAGTATTTT.

The rearrangement joins TRBV29-1 to TRBJ2-1; either TRBD1 or TRBD2 may supply D (5 bases each). V lost 6 bases and J lost 0, with 12 bases in between. This CDR3 spans 14 amino acids. Germline loops: CDR1 SQVTM, CDR2 ANQGSEA. The CDR3 region is CSVERGFSYNEQFF. CDR3 coding DNA: TGCAGCGTCGAACGGGGCTTCTCCTACAATGAGCAGTTCTTC.

This clone was counted once. This chain links TRBV7-2 with TRBJ2-3; maybe TRBD1 (5 bases). Per the germline V gene, CDR1 is SGHTA and CDR2 is FQGNSA. The CDR3 runs 14 residues. V was shortened by 11 bases and J by 9 bases, with 24 bases between the two germline ends. This CDR3 is CASKLGTGPGTQYF. CDR3 DNA: TGTGCCTCAAAGCTGGGCACAGGCCCAGGGACGCAGTATTTT.

J is TRBJ1-1 and V is TRBV2, with D hard to call. CDR1 is SNHLY and CDR2 is FYNNEI in the germline V gene. Trimming shortened V by 6 bases and J by 4 bases, and 18 bases separated the two germline ends. This CDR3 is 15 amino acids long. DNA of the CDR3: TGTGCCAGCAGCTCTGGACCCCTTCAGTGCACTGAAGCTTTCTTT. Residues: CASSSGPLQCTEAFF.

The chain employs TRBV4-2 and TRBJ2-5; 11 bases match TRBD2. Germline trimming cut 3 bases from V and 6 bases from J; bases unmatched to any gene: 15. The CDR3 contains 18 residues. Germline V gives CDR1 LGHNA, CDR2 YNFKEQ. The CDR3 spells CASSQGSSGGALVKTQYF. The CDR3 DNA is TGTGCCAGCAGCCAGGGAAGTAGCGGGGGGGCCCTGGTAAAGACCCAGTACTTC.

The rearrangement joins TRBV6-1 to TRBJ2-7; 7 bases line up with TRBD1. In germline, CDR1 is MNHNS, CDR2 SASEGT. The CDR3 is made up of 14 amino acids. With 5 bases clipped from V and 2 bases from J, the junction kept 6 bases outside the gene matches. CDR3 loop: CASSSRQGTYEQYF. In DNA form, the CDR3 reads TGTGCCAGCAGTTCTAGACAGGGTACCTACGAGCAGTACTTC.

The rearrangement uses TRBV2 and TRBJ2-2; 9 bases line up with TRBD1. V lost 6 bases, J lost 3 bases, and 5 bases stayed unmatched. This CDR3 spans 15 amino acids. Germline values: CDR1 SNHLY, CDR2 FYNNEI. The CDR3 sequence: CASSWDRADTGELFF. The CDR3 region has the DNA TGTGCCAGCAGCTGGGACAGGGCGGACACCGGGGAGCTGTTTTTT.

This chain joins TRBV6-5 and TRBJ2-2, with TRBD1 as a possible D gene (5 bases). The CDR3 sequence is 13 residues long. The ends were cut back, 7 bases at V and 4 bases at J, with 10 bases in the middle. The germline V gene has CDR1 MNHEY and CDR2 SVGAGI. CDR3 sequence: CASTDSTTGELFF. Here the CDR3 DNA reads TGTGCCAGCACCGACAGTACCACCGGGGAGCTGTTTTTT.

This clone came up once. This chain connects TRBV19 to TRBJ2-1; D call uncertain. Germline assignment: CDR1 LNHDA and CDR2 SQIVND (reference sequence). Trimming stripped 4 bases from V and 4 bases from J, with 14 bases between. The CDR3 runs to 15 residues. The CDR3 nucleotides are TGTGCCAGTAGTAACCTCCCCGCTGGTTACAATGAGCAGTTCTTC. Its protein is CASSNLPAGYNEQFF.

The CDR3 DNA reads as TGCGCCAGCAGCTTGGGGACAGGGTACTACGAGCAGTACTTC. Its protein product is CASSLGTGYYEQYF. The chain joins TRBV5-1 to TRBJ2-7; 8 nucleotides align to TRBD1. Germline values: CDR1 SGHRS, CDR2 YFSETQ. The CDR3 totals 14 residues. V trimming: 0 bases; J trimming: 3 bases; junction bases outside the gene matches: 2.

The chain is built from TRBV5-5 and TRBJ1-3, with D hard to call. The germline V and J ends were trimmed by 0 bases and 0 bases, with 10 bases remaining between them. Germline assignment: CDR1 SGHKS and CDR2 YYEKEE (reference sequence). The CDR3 length is 16 residues. CDR3 protein: CASSLGVFSSGNTIYF. The CDR3 DNA is TGTGCCAGCAGCTTGGGGGTTTTTAGCTCTGGAAACACCATATATTTT.

This clone was seen a handful of times. The chain uses TRBV27 and TRBJ1-2; D is unclear. This CDR3 has 10 residues. Germline values: CDR1 MNHEY, CDR2 SMNVEV (reference sequence). Deletions cut 8 bases from V and 8 bases from J, with 9 bases between. CDR3 sequence reads: CASRDGGYTF. The CDR3 DNA is TGTGCCAGCCGCGACGGAGGCTACACCTTC.

The chain is built from TRBV5-1 and TRBJ2-1; 7 bases are a match to TRBD2. CDR1 and CDR2 (germline): SGHRS, YFSETQ. The CDR3 length is 14 residues. Unmatched junction bases numbered 7, after V lost 4 bases and J lost 6 bases. CDR3 in amino acids: CASSSPGTTNEQFF. The DNA for the CDR3 is TGCGCCAGCAGCAGCCCCGGGACTACCAATGAGCAGTTCTTC.

The rearrangement links TRBV27 to TRBJ1-2, with 9 bases that match TRBD1. CDR1 MNHEY and CDR2 SMNVEV come from the germline V gene (reference sequence). This CDR3 contains 16 residues. The ends lost 5 bases at V and 2 bases at J; junction bases unmatched: 9. The CDR3 DNA sequence: TGTGCCAGCAGTCTGGGACAGGGAGAAAAAAACTATGGCTACACCTTC. Protein sequence: CASSLGQGEKNYGYTF.

The chain has TRBV6-1 and TRBJ2-3; TRBD1 is a possible D gene (6 bases). Trimming took 0 bases from V and 6 from J, leaving 13 bases between them. Germline CDR1 and CDR2: MNHNS and SASEGT. CDR3 length: 15 residues. The CDR3 nucleotides read TGTGCCAGCAGTGAAGCTTACAGGGTAGGGGATACGCAGTATTTT. It specifies CASSEAYRVGDTQYF.

The chain carries TRBV4-1 and TRBJ2-3; 9 bases are a match to TRBD2. This CDR3 comprises 19 residues. The J segment lost 3 bases and the V segment lost 1 base, leaving 14 bases of the junction unmatched. The germline V gene has CDR1 MGHRA and CDR2 YSYEKL. This chain's CDR3 is CASSQVEAIAGEETDTQYF. DNA of the CDR3: TGCGCCAGCAGCCAAGTCGAAGCGATAGCGGGAGAAGAGACAGATACGCAGTATTTT.

J is TRBJ1-2 and V is TRBV5-4; 9 bases match TRBD1. Germline CDR1 and CDR2: SGHNT and YYREEE (reference sequence). The CDR3 covers 14 residues. Unmatched junction bases numbered 4, after V lost 0 bases and J lost 7 bases. In DNA form, the CDR3 reads TGTGCCAGCAGCTTGGCGGACAGGGGTACTGGCTACACCTTC. Its translation: CASSLADRGTGYTF.

The CDR3 DNA reads TGTGCCAGCAGTGTTTTTCGAGGGACTGAAGCTTTCTTT. This translates into CASSVFRGTEAFF. The chain uses TRBV6-1 and TRBJ1-1; D unclear. Trimming cost V 4 bases and J 5 bases, with 11 bases left between them. This CDR3 comprises 13 residues. Germline CDR1 MNHNS, CDR2 SASEGT.

The chain couples TRBV7-2 to TRBJ2-3, with 9 nucleotides matching TRBD2. The CDR3 consists of 15 residues. CDR1 and CDR2 from the germline V gene are SGHTA and FQGNSA. The ends lost 4 bases at V and 1 base at J; junction bases unmatched: 3. In DNA, the CDR3 is TGTGCCAGCAGCTCGCCTAGCGGGGGCACAGATACGCAGTATTTT. Translated: CASSSPSGGTDTQYF.

V gene TRBV5-1 combines with J gene TRBJ1-1, with D perhaps matching TRBD1 (5 bases). The CDR3 has 14 residues. Germline CDR1 reads SGHRS; CDR2 reads YFSETQ. The V end lost 1 base, the J end lost 5 bases, and 12 bases lay between the germline ends. CDR3 loop: CASSLWGTGTEAFF. CDR3 sequence (DNA): TGCGCCAGCAGCTTGTGGGGGACGGGGACTGAAGCTTTCTTT.

The rearrangement links TRBV28 to TRBJ2-7, with D perhaps TRBD1 (5 bases). This CDR3 comprises 15 residues. V was trimmed by 8 bases and J by 3 bases, leaving 20 bases between them. CDR1 is MDHEN and CDR2 is SYDVKM in the germline V gene. The CDR3 sequence: CASSPGGQPSYEQYF. The CDR3 region has the DNA TGTGCCAGCTCCCCCGGCGGACAACCGAGCTACGAGCAGTACTTC. The full variable domain, with the rest looked up from reference TRBV28 and TRBJ2-7, is DVKVTQSSRYLVKRTGEKVFLECVQDMDHENMFWYRQDPGLGLRLIYFSYDVKMKEKGDIPEGYSVSREKKERFSLILESASTNQTSMYLCASSPGGQPSYEQYFGPGTRLTVT.

The chain's CDR3 is CASSLTTTGGALGRGGYTF. CDR3 DNA: TGCGCCAGCAGCTTGACAACGACAGGGGGCGCCCTCGGTAGAGGTGGCTACACCTTC. The rearrangement joins TRBV5-1 to TRBJ1-2; TRBD1 aligns across 10 bases. V was pared by 1 base and J by 7 bases, with 19 bases of the junction left unmatched. CDR3 length equals 19 residues. Germline V lookup: CDR1 SGHRS, CDR2 YFSETQ. Together with reference TRBV5-1 and TRBJ1-2, the CDR3 gives the full variable domain: KAGVTQTPRYLIKTRGQQVTLSCSPISGHRSVSWYQQTPGQGLQFLFEYFSETQRNKGNFPGRFSGRQFSNSRSEMNVSTLELGDSALYLCASSLTTTGGALGRGGYTFGSGTRLTVV.

This chain connects TRBV5-1 to TRBJ2-5; 12 nucleotides line up with TRBD2. This CDR3 contains 18 residues. Unmatched junction bases numbered 8, after V lost 0 bases and J lost 2 bases. Germline V gene lookup returns CDR1 SGHRS and CDR2 YFSETQ. The CDR3 sequence is CASSLGGLAGGIQETQYF. The CDR3 nucleotides read TGCGCCAGCAGCTTGGGTGGTCTAGCGGGAGGGATTCAAGAGACCCAGTACTTC.

V and J are TRBV9 and TRBJ2-5; 13 bases fit TRBD2. The V gene's germline CDR1 is SGDLS and CDR2 YYNGEE. V shed 4 bases and J 4 bases; nucleotides not matched to a gene: 4. The CDR3 runs 15 residues. Here the CDR3 DNA reads TGTGCCAGCAGCCTGGGACTAGCGGGATTAGAGACCCAGTACTTC. Protein product: CASSLGLAGLETQYF.

The rearrangement links TRBV19 to TRBJ1-1; perhaps TRBD1 as D (5 bases). Trimming removed 8 bases from V and 5 bases from J, with 15 bases in between. Germline V CDR1 and CDR2: LNHDA, SQIVND (reference sequence). This CDR3 spans 13 amino acids. CDR3 residues: CASGDGSRTEAFF. CDR3 bases: TGTGCCAGTGGGGACGGCAGCAGGACTGAAGCTTTCTTT.

This chain joins TRBV29-1 and TRBJ2-1; no definite D call. Germline CDR1 SQVTM, CDR2 ANQGSEA. V was cut by 1 base and J by 0 bases, with 7 bases left in between. The CDR3 sequence is 14 residues long. CDR3 residues: CSVEGRVSYNEQFF. The CDR3 DNA sequence: TGCAGCGTTGAAGGGAGAGTCTCCTACAATGAGCAGTTCTTC.

This clone came up a few times. The chain carries TRBV7-2 and TRBJ2-1; maybe TRBD2 (5 bases). V lost 2 bases and J lost 2, with 10 bases in between. This CDR3 spans 15 amino acids. The germline gives CDR1 SGHTA, CDR2 FQGNSA. The CDR3 coding sequence is TGTGCCAGCAGCTTATCTAGCAGTACCTACAATGAGCAGTTCTTC. Translated, it gives CASSLSSSTYNEQFF. The whole variable domain, remainder taken from reference TRBV7-2 and TRBJ2-1, is GAGVSQSPSNKVTEKGKDVELRCDPISGHTALYWYRQSLGQGLEFLIYFQGNSAPDKSGLPSDRFSAERTGGSVSTLTIQRTQQEDSAVYLCASSLSSSTYNEQFFGPGTRLTVL.

DNA of the CDR3: TGTGCCAGTACTCTTACAGGGTACAATGAGCAGTTCTTC. It translates to CASTLTGYNEQFF. The chain joins TRBV19 to TRBJ2-1, with D perhaps matching TRBD1 (6 bases). CDR3 length equals 13 residues. Germline loops: CDR1 LNHDA, CDR2 SQIVND (reference sequence). V was trimmed by 7 bases and J by 4 bases, leaving 11 bases between them.